Following are 20 T cell receptor beta chains from one sample sequenced in a study of type 1 and type 2 diabetes patients. PCR was run on genomic DNA. Multiplex PCR with 30 forward and 13 reverse primers amplified the TCR beta CDR3. A single record per CDR3 protein comes from TCRdb applying MiXCR to the multiplex PCR reads. Altogether around 300,000 distinct CDR3 sequences are present, more than 40% being singletons, with the ten largest covering roughly 13%. The sample taken for sequencing was peripheral blood mononuclear cells (PBMCs). The receptors were sampled from a man in his late teens or twenties with type 2 diabetes.

V and J are TRBV6-6 and TRBJ1-1; 11 nucleotides align to TRBD1. This CDR3 comprises 15 residues. The junction had 7 bases not matched to a gene; V was cut back by 5 bases and J by 5 bases. CDR1 is MNHNY and CDR2 is SVGAGI in the germline V gene (reference sequence). The CDR3 bases are TGTGCCAGCAGTGAACCGGACAGGGGGCATACTGAAGCTTTCTTT. Protein product: CASSEPDRGHTEAFF.

This chain joins TRBV30 and TRBJ1-2; D not resolved. From germline, CDR1 is GTSNPN and CDR2 SVGIG (reference sequence). The CDR3 spans 12 residues. With 3 bases removed from V and 4 bases from J, the gap between germline ends came to 9 bases. CDR3 sequence reads: CAWRQHVYGYTF. CDR3 bases: TGTGCCTGGAGACAGCACGTCTATGGCTACACCTTC.

CDR3 DNA sequence: TGCAGTGCTAGAGAATGGGGACAGACCTACGAGCAGTACTTC. It is translated as CSAREWGQTYEQYF. This chain joins TRBV20-1 and TRBJ2-7; TRBD1 agrees at 7 bases. Per the germline V gene, CDR1 is DFQATT and CDR2 is SNEGSKA (reference sequence). V gave up 0 bases and J gave up 2 bases; unmatched junction bases: 4. The CDR3 covers 14 residues.

The J gene is TRBJ1-2, the V gene TRBV7-2; no clear D gene. This CDR3 contains 12 residues. V gave up 1 base and J gave up 3 bases, with 3 bases separating them. Germline CDR1 reads SGHTA; CDR2 reads FQGNSA. CDR3 loop: CASSLEYYGYTF. The DNA of the CDR3 is TGTGCCAGCAGCTTAGAGTACTATGGCTACACCTTC.

J is TRBJ2-1 and V is TRBV10-3, with 7 bases identical to TRBD1. The germline CDR1 and CDR2 sequences are ENHRY and SYGVKD. The V gene end was trimmed by 0 bases and the J gene end by 7 bases; junction bases not matched to a gene: 3. The CDR3 runs 14 residues. CDR3: CAISESETGNEQFF. Here the CDR3 DNA reads TGTGCCATCAGTGAGTCGGAGACAGGGAATGAGCAGTTCTTC.

This clonotype was recorded a few times. The rearrangement joins TRBV2 to TRBJ1-1; no clear D. The CDR3 runs to 17 residues. Germline CDR1 reads SNHLY; CDR2 reads FYNNEI. Trimming stripped 1 base from V and 2 bases from J, with 17 bases between. The CDR3 protein is CASSEGRLGVVNTEAFF. CDR3 sequence (DNA): TGTGCCAGCAGTGAAGGGAGGTTGGGAGTGGTAAACACTGAAGCTTTCTTT.

V usage is TRBV20-1 and J usage is TRBJ1-5; D uncertain. The CDR3 is made up of 14 amino acids. Germline CDR1 DFQATT, CDR2 SNEGSKA (reference sequence). V was pared by 3 bases and J by 4 bases, with 13 bases between. The DNA for the CDR3 is TGCAGTGCTAGGAATCGGGGTAGTAATCAGCCCCAGCATTTT. It is translated as CSARNRGSNQPQHF.

The J gene is TRBJ1-1, the V gene TRBV18; 9 bases map to TRBD1. J lost 6 bases, V lost 3 bases, and 8 bases had no gene match. The CDR3 extends over 15 amino acids. Germline CDR1 KGHSH, CDR2 LQKENI. The CDR3 loop reads CASSPSGTGIAEAFF. The CDR3 DNA sequence: TGTGCCAGCTCACCTTCCGGGACAGGGATCGCTGAAGCTTTCTTT.

Here the CDR3 DNA reads TGTGCCAGCAGTGCTAGTGACGGACGCTACGAGCAGTACTTC. Protein: CASSASDGRYEQYF. This rearrangement joins TRBV25-1 to TRBJ2-7; D gene ambiguous. The CDR3 sequence is 14 residues long. Trimming cost V 4 bases and J 3 bases, with 13 bases left between them. CDR1 and CDR2 from the germline V gene are MGHDK and SYGVNS.

This clonotype turned up a few times. This chain joins TRBV19 and TRBJ1-2, with 7 positions matching TRBD1. There are 12 residues in the CDR3. With 10 bases clipped from V and 6 bases from J, the junction kept 8 bases outside the gene matches. Germline V CDR1 and CDR2: LNHDA, SQIVND (reference sequence). CDR3 in DNA: TGTGCCACTGGACAGGATTTAGATGGCTACACCTTC. This encodes CATGQDLDGYTF.

This clonotype was seen more than once but under ten times. This rearrangement joins TRBV7-8 to TRBJ2-2; TRBD2 matches 9 bases. Germline V gene sequence: CDR1 SGHVS, CDR2 FQNEAQ. J gave up 6 bases and V 5 bases, and 4 bases lay outside the gene matches. The CDR3 is 14 residues long. CDR3 DNA sequence: TGTGCCAGCAGCCGGACTAGCGCGTCCGGGGAGCTGTTTTTT. This codes for CASSRTSASGELFF.

The V call is TRBV6-4, the J call TRBJ2-1; 9 nucleotides align to TRBD2. Trimming at V came to 3 bases and at J to 9 bases, leaving 6 bases not matched to a gene. Germline V gives CDR1 MRHNA, CDR2 SNTAGT. This CDR3 spans 14 amino acids. The CDR3 spells CASSEPAGGGEQFF. The DNA for the CDR3 is TGTGCCAGCAGTGAACCAGCGGGAGGTGGTGAGCAGTTCTTC.

The sample holds one count of this clonotype. This sequence may be a read error, since a much larger clone differs from it by one base. V is TRBV14 and J is TRBJ2-1, with D tentatively TRBD2 (6 bases). The CDR3 sequence is 14 residues long. Germline CDR1 SGHDN, CDR2 FVKESK. The CDR3 spells CASGQVWGDNEQFF. The CDR3 DNA is TGTGCCAGCGGCCAAGTTTGGGGGGACAATGAGCAGTTCTTC. Looking up the rest from reference TRBV14 and TRBJ2-1 gives the full variable domain: EAGVTQFPSHSVIEKGQTVTLRCDPISGHDNLYWYRRVMGKEIKFLLHFVKESKQDESGMPNNRFLAERTGGTYSTLKVQPAELEDSGVYFCASGQVWGDNEQFFGPGTRLTVL.

The rearrangement links TRBV6-5 to TRBJ1-1; 9 positions match TRBD1. Trimming took 6 bases from V and 3 from J; bases not matched to a gene: 5. CDR1 is MNHEY, CDR2 SVGAGI, per germline. The CDR3 covers 14 residues. CDR3 DNA: TGTGCCAGCAGAAGGGACAGGGCTTACACTGAAGCTTTCTTT. Protein: CASRRDRAYTEAFF.

There are a few counts of this clonotype. V and J are TRBV2 and TRBJ1-1, with D unclear. This CDR3 has 13 residues. CDR1 and CDR2 (germline): SNHLY, FYNNEI. The V gene lost 3 bases and the J gene lost 8 bases, with 13 bases spanning the gap. CDR3 DNA: TGTGCCAGCAGTGACCACAATTGGATGGAAGCTTTCTTT. Its protein product is CASSDHNWMEAFF.

This chain connects TRBV29-1 to TRBJ2-7; D gene ambiguous. Germline CDR1 reads SQVTM; CDR2 reads ANQGSEA. The V and J ends lost 0 bases and 1 base respectively, with 10 bases between them. CDR3 length equals 14 residues. This CDR3 is CSVEDQDRSYEQYF. The CDR3 DNA is TGCAGCGTTGAAGATCAGGACCGATCCTACGAGCAGTACTTC.

The chain employs TRBV30 and TRBJ2-7; 9 bases line up with TRBD1. CDR1 is GTSNPN and CDR2 is SVGIG in the germline V gene (reference sequence). This CDR3 has 13 amino acids. Germline trimming cut 2 bases from V and 3 bases from J; bases unmatched to any gene: 2. DNA for the CDR3: TGTGCCTGGAGTTCGGGACAGGGCTACGAGCAGTACTTC. This encodes CAWSSGQGYEQYF.

The chain combines TRBV7-2 with TRBJ1-6; TRBD1 matches at 8 bases. The V gene end was trimmed by 3 bases and the J gene end by 7 bases; junction bases not matched to a gene: 11. Germline V lookup: CDR1 SGHTA, CDR2 FQGNSA. The CDR3 runs 17 residues. The CDR3 spells CASSLGVRRGQNSPLHF. CDR3 coding DNA: TGTGCCAGCAGCTTGGGAGTGCGCAGGGGGCAGAATTCACCCCTCCACTTT. Using reference TRBV7-2 and TRBJ1-6 for the parts outside the CDR3, the full variable domain is GAGVSQSPSNKVTEKGKDVELRCDPISGHTALYWYRQSLGQGLEFLIYFQGNSAPDKSGLPSDRFSAERTGGSVSTLTIQRTQQEDSAVYLCASSLGVRRGQNSPLHFGNGTRLTVT.

The CDR3 loop is CASSPDLGETQYF. DNA of the CDR3: TGTGCCAGCAGCCCTGACCTCGGGGAGACCCAGTACTTC. V usage is TRBV7-9 and J usage is TRBJ2-5; D call uncertain. The CDR3 runs to 13 residues. Germline V CDR1 and CDR2: SEHNR, FQNEAQ (reference sequence). V was clipped by 5 bases and J by 5 bases, with 12 bases between them.

This rearrangement joins TRBV19 to TRBJ2-7; 12 bases fit TRBD1. The V and J ends lost 5 bases and 5 bases, in that order; junction bases with no gene match: 10. This CDR3 has 16 residues. From germline, CDR1 is LNHDA and CDR2 SQIVND (reference sequence). In nucleotides, the CDR3 is TGTGCCAGTAGTCCTCGACCGGGACAGGGGGCGAACGAGCAGTACTTC. The encoded protein is CASSPRPGQGANEQYF.